These T cell receptor beta chains were read from a single sample in a study of blood T cell repertoires in COVID-19. Produced via immunoSEQ multiplex PCR; TCRdb's table is partial and in-frame only. The data contain roughly 220,000 clones, more than 75% of them singletons. The sequencing input was peripheral blood. The receptors derive from a woman older than 75 with COVID-19, enrolled during active disease. CDR3s include the opening cysteine and the closing phenylalanine or tryptophan. The order of the fields is V gene, D gene, clone size, J gene, CDR3 protein, CDR3 DNA. A D gene is named only where the DNA matches it firmly. A clone size is listed for some rows: how often the clone was seen (once, few, many), or a class if it is expanded.

>TRBV24-1|TRBD1|few|TRBJ2-4
CAAGQGENIQYF
TGTGCCGCTGGACAGGGGGAAAACATTCAGTACTTC
>TRBV27|.|.|TRBJ1-1
CASSIHRGGPAEAFF
TGTGCCAGCAGTATCCATAGGGGGGGGCCGGCTGAAGCTTTCTTT
>TRBV18|.|.|TRBJ1-4
CASSPAATNEKLFF
TGTGCCAGCTCCCCCGCAGCAACTAATGAAAAACTGTTTTTT
>TRBV5-1|.|.|TRBJ1-1
CASSPRQVHTEAFF
TGCGCCAGCAGCCCCAGGCAGGTACACACTGAAGCTTTCTTT
>TRBV18|TRBD1|.|TRBJ1-4
CASLTGLNEKLFF
TGTGCCAGCTTGACAGGGTTAAATGAAAAACTGTTTTTT
>TRBV28|TRBD1|.|TRBJ1-3
CASSLSQGSSGNTIYF
TGTGCCAGCAGTCTGTCACAGGGGAGCTCTGGAAACACCATATATTTT
>TRBV6-5|.|.|TRBJ2-1
CASVGRGTPFF
.
>TRBV19|.|.|TRBJ1-5
CASSIAREKHF
TGTGCCAGTAGTATAGCGAGAGAAAAGCATTTT
>TRBV4-1|.|.|TRBJ1-6
CASSQDDRGIRKSPLHF
TGCGCCAGCAGCCAAGATGATAGGGGAATCCGAAAATCACCCCTCCACTTT
>TRBV11-2|TRBD1|.|TRBJ2-7
CASSLASGTGLYEQYF
TGTGCCAGCAGCTTAGCCTCAGGGACAGGGCTGTACGAGCAGTACTTC
>TRBV19|TRBD1|.|TRBJ1-2
CASRDRRLDGYTF
TGTGCCAGTCGGGACAGGCGGTTAGATGGCTACACCTTC